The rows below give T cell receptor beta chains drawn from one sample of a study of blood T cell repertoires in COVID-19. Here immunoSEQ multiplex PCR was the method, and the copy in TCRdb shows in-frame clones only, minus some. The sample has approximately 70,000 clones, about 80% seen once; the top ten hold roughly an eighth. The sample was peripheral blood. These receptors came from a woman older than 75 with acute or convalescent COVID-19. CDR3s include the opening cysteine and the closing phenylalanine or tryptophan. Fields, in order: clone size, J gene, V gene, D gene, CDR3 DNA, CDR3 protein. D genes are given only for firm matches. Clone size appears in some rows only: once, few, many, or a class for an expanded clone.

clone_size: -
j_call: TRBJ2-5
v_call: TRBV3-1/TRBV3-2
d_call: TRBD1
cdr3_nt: TGTGCCAGCAGCCAAACCCCGGGACAGGGGGAGACCCAGTACTTC
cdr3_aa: CASSQTPGQGETQYF

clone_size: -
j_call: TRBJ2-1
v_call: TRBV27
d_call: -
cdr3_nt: TGTGCCAGCAGTTTAGGAAGGGGTTACAACAATGAGCAGTTCTTC
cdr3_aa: CASSLGRGYNNEQFF

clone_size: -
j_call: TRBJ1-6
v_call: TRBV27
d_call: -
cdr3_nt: TGTGCCAGCAGTCCCGGCATGCGGGGTTATTCACCCCTCCACTTT
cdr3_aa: CASSPGMRGYSPLHF

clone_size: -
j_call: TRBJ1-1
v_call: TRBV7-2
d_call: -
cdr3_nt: TGTGCCAGCGGACAGTGGGGGTATGAAGCTTTCTTT
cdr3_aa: CASGQWGYEAFF

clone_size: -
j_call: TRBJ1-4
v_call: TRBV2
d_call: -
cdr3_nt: TGTGCCAGCAGTGATCTTGGACAGTCTAATGAAAAACTGTTTTTT
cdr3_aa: CASSDLGQSNEKLFF

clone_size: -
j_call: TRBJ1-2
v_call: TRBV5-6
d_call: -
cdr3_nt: TGTGCCAGCAGCTTGGAGGCAGGGTCCTATGGCTACACCTTC
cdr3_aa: CASSLEAGSYGYTF

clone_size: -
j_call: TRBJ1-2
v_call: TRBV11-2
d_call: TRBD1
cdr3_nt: TGTGCCAGCAGCCCCCGAGGGACAGGGGGCGACTATGGCTACACCTTC
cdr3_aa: CASSPRGTGGDYGYTF

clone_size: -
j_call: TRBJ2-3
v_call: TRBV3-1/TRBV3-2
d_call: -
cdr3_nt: TGTGCCAGCAGCCGAGGGAGATCCCCCTCTGGCACAGATACGCAGTATTTT
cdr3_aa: CASSRGRSPSGTDTQYF

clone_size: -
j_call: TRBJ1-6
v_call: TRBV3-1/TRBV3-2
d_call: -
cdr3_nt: TGTGCCAGCAGCCAACACCCACAGGGTCGGAATAATTCACCCCTCCACTTT
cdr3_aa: CASSQHPQGRNNSPLHF

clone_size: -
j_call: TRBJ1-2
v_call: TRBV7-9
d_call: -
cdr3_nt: TGTGCCAGCAGCTCCCTAAGCTATGGCTACACCTTC
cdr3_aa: CASSSLSYGYTF

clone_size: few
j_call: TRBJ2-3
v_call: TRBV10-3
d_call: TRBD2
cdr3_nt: TGTGCCATCAGTGAGACTAGCGGGAGTTCAGATACGCAGTATTTT
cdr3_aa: CAISETSGSSDTQYF

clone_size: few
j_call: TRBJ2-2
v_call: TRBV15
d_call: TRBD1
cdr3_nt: TGTGCCACCAGCAGGGACCCGGGACAGGGATCCGGGGAGCTGTTTTTT
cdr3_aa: CATSRDPGQGSGELFF

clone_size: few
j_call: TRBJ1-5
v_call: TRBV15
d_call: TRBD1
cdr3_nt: TGTGCCACCAGCGCAAAATTACAGGGGTTTCGTCAGCCCCAGCATTTT
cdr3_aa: CATSAKLQGFRQPQHF

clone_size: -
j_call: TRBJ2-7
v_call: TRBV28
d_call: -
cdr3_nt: TGTGCCAGCAGTTTCTACCTCTCCTACGAGCAGTACTTC
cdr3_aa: CASSFYLSYEQYF

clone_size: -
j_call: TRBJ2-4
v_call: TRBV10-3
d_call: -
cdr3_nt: TGTGCCATCAGTGGGGGGACATTGGCCAAAAACATTCAGTACTTC
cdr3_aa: CAISGGTLAKNIQYF

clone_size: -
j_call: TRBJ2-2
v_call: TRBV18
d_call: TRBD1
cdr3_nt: TGTGCCAGCTCCTCGAAGGGGGCAACCGGGGAGCTGTTTTTT
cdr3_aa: CASSSKGATGELFF

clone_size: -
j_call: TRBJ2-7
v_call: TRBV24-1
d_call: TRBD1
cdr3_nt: TGTGCCACCAGTGATGTAACCGGGACAGCCACCTACGAGCAGTACTTC
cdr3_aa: CATSDVTGTATYEQYF

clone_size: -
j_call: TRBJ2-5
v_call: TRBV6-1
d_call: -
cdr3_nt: TGTGCCAGCACGTCTGGGACAAGCCAAGAGACCCAGTACTTC
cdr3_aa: CASTSGTSQETQYF

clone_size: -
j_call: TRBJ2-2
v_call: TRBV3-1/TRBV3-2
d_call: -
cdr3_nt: TGTGCCAGCAGCCAAGGATGGTCACCCGGCACCGGGGAGCTGTTTTTT
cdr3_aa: CASSQGWSPGTGELFF

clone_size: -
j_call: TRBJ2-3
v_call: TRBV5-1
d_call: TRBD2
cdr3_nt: TGCGCCAGCAGCCCCGGGGGGACAGATACGCAGTATTTT
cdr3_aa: CASSPGGTDTQYF

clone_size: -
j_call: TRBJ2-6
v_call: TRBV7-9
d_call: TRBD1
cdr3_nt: TGTGCCAGCAGCCCAGTTGGACAGGGGGCGAGCGGGGCCAACGTCCTGACTTTC
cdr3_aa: CASSPVGQGASGANVLTF

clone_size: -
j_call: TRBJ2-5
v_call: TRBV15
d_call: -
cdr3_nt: TGTGCCACCAGCCGTCACCAAGAGACCCAGTACTTC
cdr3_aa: CATSRHQETQYF

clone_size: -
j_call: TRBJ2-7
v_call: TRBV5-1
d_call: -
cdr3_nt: TGCGCCAGCAGCTCCGAGAGCAATCTAGACTACGAGCAGTACTTC
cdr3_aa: CASSSESNLDYEQYF

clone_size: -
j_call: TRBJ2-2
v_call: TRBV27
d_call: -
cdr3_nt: TGTGCCAGCAGTCCAGGACTATACGGGGAGCTGTTTTTT
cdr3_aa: CASSPGLYGELFF

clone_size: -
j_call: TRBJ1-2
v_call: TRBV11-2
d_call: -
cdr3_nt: TGTGCCAGCAGCTTATACAGGGAAGGAGGCTACACCTTC
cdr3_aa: CASSLYREGGYTF

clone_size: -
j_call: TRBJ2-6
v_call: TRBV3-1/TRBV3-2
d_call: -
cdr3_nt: TGTGCCAGCAGCCAAGTGTATGGGGCCAACGTCCTGACTTTC
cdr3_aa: CASSQVYGANVLTF

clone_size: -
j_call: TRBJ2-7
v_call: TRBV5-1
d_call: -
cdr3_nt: TGCGCCAGCAGGGTGGGATTCGGGAGAGGGGACGAGCAGTACTTC
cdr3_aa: CASRVGFGRGDEQYF

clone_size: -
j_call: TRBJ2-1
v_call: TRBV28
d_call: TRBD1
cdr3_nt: TGTGCCAGCAGTTCCCTCCCGGGACAGGGATCCAGCAATGAGCAGTTCTTC
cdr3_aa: CASSSLPGQGSSNEQFF

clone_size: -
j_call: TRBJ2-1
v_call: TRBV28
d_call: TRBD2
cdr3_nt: TGTGCCAGCAGTTTCTGGAGCGGGAACTACAATGAGCAGTTCTTC
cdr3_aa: CASSFWSGNYNEQFF

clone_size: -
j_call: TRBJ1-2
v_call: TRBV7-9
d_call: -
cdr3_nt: TGTGCCAGCAGCCCCTCGGGAGCCTATACCGGCTACACCTTC
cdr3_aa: CASSPSGAYTGYTF

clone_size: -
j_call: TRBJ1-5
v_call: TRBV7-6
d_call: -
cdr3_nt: TGTGCCAGCAGCTTAGGGGCCTATCAGCCCCAGCATTTT
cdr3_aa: CASSLGAYQPQHF

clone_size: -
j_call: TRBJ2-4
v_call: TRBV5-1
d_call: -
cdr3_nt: TGCGCCAGCAGCTTGGCGTCTAGCGACAAAAACATTCAGTACTTC
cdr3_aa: CASSLASSDKNIQYF

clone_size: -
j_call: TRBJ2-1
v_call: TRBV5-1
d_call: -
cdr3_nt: TGCGCCAGCTCCCGGGAGAAAGCCGTGAGCTCCTACAATGAGCAGTTCTTC
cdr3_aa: CASSREKAVSSYNEQFF

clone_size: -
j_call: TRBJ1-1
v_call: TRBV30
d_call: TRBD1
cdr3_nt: TGTGCCCATGCCTGGGACAGGGCGAAGAAGGCTGAAGCTTTCTTT
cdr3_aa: CAHAWDRAKKAEAFF

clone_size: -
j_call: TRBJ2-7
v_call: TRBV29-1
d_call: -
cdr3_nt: TGCAGCGTTGAACCGGCAGCGGGCTCCTACGAGCAGTACTTC
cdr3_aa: CSVEPAAGSYEQYF

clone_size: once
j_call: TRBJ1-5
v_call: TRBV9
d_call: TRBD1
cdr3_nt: TGTGCCAGCAGCGTAGGTCCAGGGGGAAGCAATCAGCCCCAGCATTTT
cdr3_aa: CASSVGPGGSNQPQHF

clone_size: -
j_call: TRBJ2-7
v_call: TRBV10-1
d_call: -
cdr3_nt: TGCGCCAGCAGCCCAGCGGGCCCCACCTACGAGCAGTACTTC
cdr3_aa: CASSPAGPTYEQYF

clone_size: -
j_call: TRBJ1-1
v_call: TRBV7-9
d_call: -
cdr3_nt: TGTGCCAGCAGCTTAGTGGGGCCTGACACTGAAGCTTTCTTT
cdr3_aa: CASSLVGPDTEAFF

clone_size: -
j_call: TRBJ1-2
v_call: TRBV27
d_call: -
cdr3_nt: TGTGCCAGCAGTTTGGACCTACAGGGAATCTATGGCTACACCTTC
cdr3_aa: CASSLDLQGIYGYTF

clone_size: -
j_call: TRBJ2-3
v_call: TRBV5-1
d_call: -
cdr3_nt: TGCGCCAGCAGCTTTGGGACTAGCACAGATACGCAGTATTTT
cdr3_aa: CASSFGTSTDTQYF

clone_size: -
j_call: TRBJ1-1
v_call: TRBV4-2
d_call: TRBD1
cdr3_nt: TGTGCCAGCAGCCAAAGGGTTCTAACAGGGGGTGTGAACACTGAAGCTTTCTTT
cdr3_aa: CASSQRVLTGGVNTEAFF

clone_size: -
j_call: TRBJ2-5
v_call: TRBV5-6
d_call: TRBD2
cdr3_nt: TGTGCCAGCAGCGTACCGAGCGGGAGTAAAGAGACCCAGTACTTC
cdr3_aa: CASSVPSGSKETQYF